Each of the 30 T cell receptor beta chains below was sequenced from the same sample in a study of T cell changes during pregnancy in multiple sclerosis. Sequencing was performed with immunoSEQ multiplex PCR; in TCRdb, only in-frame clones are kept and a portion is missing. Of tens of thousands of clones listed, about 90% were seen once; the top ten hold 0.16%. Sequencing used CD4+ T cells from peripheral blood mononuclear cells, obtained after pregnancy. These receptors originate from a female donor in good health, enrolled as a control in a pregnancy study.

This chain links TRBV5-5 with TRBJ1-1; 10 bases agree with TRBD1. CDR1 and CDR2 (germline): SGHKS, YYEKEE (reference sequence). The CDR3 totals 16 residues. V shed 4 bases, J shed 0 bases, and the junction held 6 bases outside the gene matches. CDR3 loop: CASSNRDRGMNTEAFF. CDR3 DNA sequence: TGTGCCAGCAGCAACCGGGACAGGGGTATGAACACTGAAGCTTTCTTT.

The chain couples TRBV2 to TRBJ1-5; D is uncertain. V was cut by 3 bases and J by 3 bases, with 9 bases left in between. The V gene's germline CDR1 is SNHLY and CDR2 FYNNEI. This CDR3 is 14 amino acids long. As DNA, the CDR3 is TGTGCCAGCAGTGATACAGTCAACAATCAGCCCCAGCATTTT. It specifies CASSDTVNNQPQHF. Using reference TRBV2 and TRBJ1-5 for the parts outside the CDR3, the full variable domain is EPEVTQTPSHQVTQMGQEVILRCVPISNHLYFYWYRQILGQKVEFLVSFYNNEISEKSEIFDDQFSVERPDGSNFTLKIRSTKLEDSAMYFCASSDTVNNQPQHFGDGTRLSIL.

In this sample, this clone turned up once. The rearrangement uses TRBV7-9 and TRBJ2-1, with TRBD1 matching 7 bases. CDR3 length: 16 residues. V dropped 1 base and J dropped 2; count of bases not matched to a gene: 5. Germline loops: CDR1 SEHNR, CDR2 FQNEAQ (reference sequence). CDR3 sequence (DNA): TGTGCCAGCAGCTTAGACAGGGGTTTCCCCTACAATGAGCAGTTCTTC. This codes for CASSLDRGFPYNEQFF.

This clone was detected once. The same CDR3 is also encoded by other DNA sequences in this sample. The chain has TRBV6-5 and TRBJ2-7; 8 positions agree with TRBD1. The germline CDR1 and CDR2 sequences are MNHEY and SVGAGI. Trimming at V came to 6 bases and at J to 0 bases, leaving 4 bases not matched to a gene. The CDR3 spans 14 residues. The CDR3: CASRGTGGSYEQYF. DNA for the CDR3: TGTGCCAGCAGGGGAACAGGGGGCTCCTACGAGCAGTACTTC.

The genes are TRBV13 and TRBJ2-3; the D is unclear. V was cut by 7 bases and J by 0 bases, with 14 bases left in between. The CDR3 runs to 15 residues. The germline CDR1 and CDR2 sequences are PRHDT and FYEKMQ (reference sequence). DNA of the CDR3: TGTGCCAGCATCCGGGTCCAAACTAGCACAGATACGCAGTATTTT. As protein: CASIRVQTSTDTQYF.

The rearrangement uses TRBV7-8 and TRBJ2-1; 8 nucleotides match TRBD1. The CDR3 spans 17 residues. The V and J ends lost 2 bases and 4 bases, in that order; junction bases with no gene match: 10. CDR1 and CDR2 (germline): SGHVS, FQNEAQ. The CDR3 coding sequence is TGTGCCAGCAGCTTAAGTGACAGGGGACGCCTTTACAATGAGCAGTTCTTC. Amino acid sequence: CASSLSDRGRLYNEQFF. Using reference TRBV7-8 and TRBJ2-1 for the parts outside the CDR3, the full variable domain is GAGVSQSPRYKVAKRGQDVALRCDPISGHVSLFWYQQALGQGPEFLTYFQNEAQLDKSGLPSDRFFAERPEGSVSTLKIQRTQQEDSAVYLCASSLSDRGRLYNEQFFGPGTRLTVL.

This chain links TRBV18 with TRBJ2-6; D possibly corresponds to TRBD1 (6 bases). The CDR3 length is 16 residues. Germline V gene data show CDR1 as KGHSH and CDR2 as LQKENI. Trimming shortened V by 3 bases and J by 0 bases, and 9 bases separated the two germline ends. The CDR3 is CASSPEQGSGANVLTF. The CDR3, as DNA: TGTGCCAGCTCACCTGAACAGGGCTCTGGGGCCAACGTCCTGACTTTC.

CDR3 bases: TGTGCCAGCAGCACAGGACAGCCTCGTCTCTATGGCTACACCTTC. The encoded protein is CASSTGQPRLYGYTF. The rearrangement links TRBV7-9 to TRBJ1-2; possible D gene TRBD1, 6 bases. The CDR3 spans 15 residues. Trimming took 5 bases from V and 4 from J, leaving 17 bases between them. Germline CDR1 is SEHNR and CDR2 is FQNEAQ (reference sequence).

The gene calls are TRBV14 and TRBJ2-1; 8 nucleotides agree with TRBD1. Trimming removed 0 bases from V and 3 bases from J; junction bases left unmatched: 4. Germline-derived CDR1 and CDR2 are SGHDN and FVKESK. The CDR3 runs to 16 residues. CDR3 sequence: CASSQDLGTGYNEQFF. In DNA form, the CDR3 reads TGTGCCAGCAGCCAAGATCTTGGGACAGGCTACAATGAGCAGTTCTTC.

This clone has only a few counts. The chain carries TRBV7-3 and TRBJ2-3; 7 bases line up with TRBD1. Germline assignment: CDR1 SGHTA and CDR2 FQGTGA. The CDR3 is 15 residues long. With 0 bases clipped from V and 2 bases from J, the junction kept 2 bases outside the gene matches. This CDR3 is CASSLTDRATDTQYF. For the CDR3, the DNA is TGTGCCAGCAGCTTAACCGACAGGGCCACAGATACGCAGTATTTT.

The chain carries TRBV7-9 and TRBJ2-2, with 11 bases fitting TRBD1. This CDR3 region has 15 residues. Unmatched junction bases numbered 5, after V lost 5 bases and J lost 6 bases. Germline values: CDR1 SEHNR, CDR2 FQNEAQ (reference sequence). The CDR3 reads CASSRTGGISGELFF. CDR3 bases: TGTGCCAGCAGCCGGACAGGGGGCATCTCCGGGGAGCTGTTTTTT.

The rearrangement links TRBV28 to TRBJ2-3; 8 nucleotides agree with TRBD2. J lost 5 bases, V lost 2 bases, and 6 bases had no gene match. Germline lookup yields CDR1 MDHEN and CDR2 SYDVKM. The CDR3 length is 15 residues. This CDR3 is CASSLGGGRGDTQYF. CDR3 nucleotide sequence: TGTGCCAGCAGTTTAGGCGGGGGGCGTGGAGATACGCAGTATTTT.

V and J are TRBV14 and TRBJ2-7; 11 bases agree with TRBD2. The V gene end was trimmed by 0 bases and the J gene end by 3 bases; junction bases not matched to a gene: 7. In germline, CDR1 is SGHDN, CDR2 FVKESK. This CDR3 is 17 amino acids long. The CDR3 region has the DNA TGTGCCAGCAGCCAAGAAGGGAAACTAGCGGGGGTCTACGAGCAGTACTTC. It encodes CASSQEGKLAGVYEQYF.

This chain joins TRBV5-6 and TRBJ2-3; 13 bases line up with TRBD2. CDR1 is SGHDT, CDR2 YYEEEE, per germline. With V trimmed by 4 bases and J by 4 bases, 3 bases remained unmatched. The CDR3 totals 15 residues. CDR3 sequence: CASSPTSGGADTQYF. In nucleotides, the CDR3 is TGTGCCAGCAGCCCAACTAGCGGGGGGGCAGATACGCAGTATTTT.

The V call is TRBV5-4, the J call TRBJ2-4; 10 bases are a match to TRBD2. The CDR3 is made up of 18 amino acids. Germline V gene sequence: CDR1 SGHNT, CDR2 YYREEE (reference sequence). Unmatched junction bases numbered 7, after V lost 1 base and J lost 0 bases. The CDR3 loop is CASSLSGGAGGAKNIQYF. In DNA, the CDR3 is TGTGCCAGCAGCTTGAGCGGGGGGGCGGGAGGAGCCAAAAACATTCAGTACTTC.

The CDR3 DNA sequence: TGTGCCAGCTCACCACGAACAGGGAGCACTGAAGCTTTCTTT. This gives the protein CASSPRTGSTEAFF. The chain employs TRBV18 and TRBJ1-1, with D possibly TRBD1 on 6 matching bases. The V end was cut by 1 base, the J end by 4 bases, with 10 bases between. Per the germline V gene, CDR1 is KGHSH and CDR2 is LQKENI. The CDR3 covers 14 residues.

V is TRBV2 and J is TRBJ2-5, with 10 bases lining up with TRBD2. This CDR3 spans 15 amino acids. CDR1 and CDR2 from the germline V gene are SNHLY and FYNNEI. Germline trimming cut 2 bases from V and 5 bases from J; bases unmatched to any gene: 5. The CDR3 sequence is CASSESSGGAETQYF. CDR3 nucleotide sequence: TGTGCCAGCAGTGAATCAAGCGGGGGGGCGGAGACCCAGTACTTC.

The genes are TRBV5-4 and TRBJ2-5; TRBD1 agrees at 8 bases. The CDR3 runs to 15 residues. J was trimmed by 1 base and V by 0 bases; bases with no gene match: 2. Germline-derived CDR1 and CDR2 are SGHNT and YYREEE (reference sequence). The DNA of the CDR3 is TGTGCCAGCAGCTTGGCAGACAGGGGCCAAGAGACCCAGTACTTC. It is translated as CASSLADRGQETQYF.

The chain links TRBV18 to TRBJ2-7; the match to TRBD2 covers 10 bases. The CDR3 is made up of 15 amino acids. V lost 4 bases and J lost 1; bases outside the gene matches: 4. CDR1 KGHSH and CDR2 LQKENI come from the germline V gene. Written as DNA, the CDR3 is TGTGCCAGCTCACTGTCGGGACTAGCGTCCTACGAGCAGTACTTC. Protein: CASSLSGLASYEQYF.

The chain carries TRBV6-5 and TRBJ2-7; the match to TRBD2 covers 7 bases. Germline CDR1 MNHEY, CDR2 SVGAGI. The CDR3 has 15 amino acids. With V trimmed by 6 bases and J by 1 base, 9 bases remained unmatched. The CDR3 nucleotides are TGTGCCAGCAGGGGAGGGTCCTCAGAATCCTACGAGCAGTACTTC. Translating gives CASRGGSSESYEQYF.

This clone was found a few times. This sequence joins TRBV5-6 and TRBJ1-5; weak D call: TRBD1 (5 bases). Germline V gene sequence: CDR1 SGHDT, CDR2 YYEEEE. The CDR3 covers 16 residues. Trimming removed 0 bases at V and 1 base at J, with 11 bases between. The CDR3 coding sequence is TGTGCCAGCAGCTTGGGAGGGAGGGGAAGCAATCAGCCCCAGCATTTT. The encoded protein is CASSLGGRGSNQPQHF.

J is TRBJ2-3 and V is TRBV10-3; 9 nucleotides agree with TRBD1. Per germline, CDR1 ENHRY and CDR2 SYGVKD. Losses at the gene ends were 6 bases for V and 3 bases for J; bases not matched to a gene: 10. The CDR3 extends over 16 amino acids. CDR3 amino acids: CAISERDRALTDTQYF. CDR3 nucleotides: TGTGCCATCAGCGAACGGGACAGGGCTTTAACAGATACGCAGTATTTT.

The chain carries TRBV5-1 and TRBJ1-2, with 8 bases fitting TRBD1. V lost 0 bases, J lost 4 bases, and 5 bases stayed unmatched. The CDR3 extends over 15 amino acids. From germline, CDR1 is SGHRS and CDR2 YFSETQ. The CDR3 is CASSLDSGTGYGYTF. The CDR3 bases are TGCGCCAGCAGCTTGGACTCAGGGACAGGCTATGGCTACACCTTC.

The CDR3 loop is CASSPGQANYGYTF. The CDR3 DNA sequence: TGTGCCAGCTCACCCGGACAAGCTAACTATGGCTACACCTTC. The V and J genes are TRBV18 and TRBJ1-2; maybe TRBD1 (5 bases). The ends were cut back, 3 bases at V and 0 bases at J, with 8 bases in the middle. From germline, CDR1 is KGHSH and CDR2 LQKENI. The CDR3 contains 14 residues.

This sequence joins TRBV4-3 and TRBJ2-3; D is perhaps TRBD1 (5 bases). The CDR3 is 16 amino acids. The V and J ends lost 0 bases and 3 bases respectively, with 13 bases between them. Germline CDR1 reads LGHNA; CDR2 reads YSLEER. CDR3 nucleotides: TGCGCCAGCAGCCAAGATCTCCAGGGAAGGACAGATACGCAGTATTTT. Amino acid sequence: CASSQDLQGRTDTQYF.

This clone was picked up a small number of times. The CDR3 nucleotides read TGTGCCAGCAGTTCCAGGAGGTATAATTCACCCCTCCACTTT. It is translated as CASSSRRYNSPLHF. This sequence joins TRBV28 and TRBJ1-6; unclear D gene. The CDR3 is 14 residues long. V was shortened by 4 bases and J by 4 bases, with 8 bases between the two germline ends. Germline V CDR1 and CDR2: MDHEN, SYDVKM.

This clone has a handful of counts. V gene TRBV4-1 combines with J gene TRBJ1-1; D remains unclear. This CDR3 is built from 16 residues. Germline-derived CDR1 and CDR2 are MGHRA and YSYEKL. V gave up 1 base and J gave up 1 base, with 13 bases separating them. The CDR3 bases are TGCGCCAGCAGCCAAGCGCACCAGGACTCGAACACTGAAGCTTTCTTT. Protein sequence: CASSQAHQDSNTEAFF.

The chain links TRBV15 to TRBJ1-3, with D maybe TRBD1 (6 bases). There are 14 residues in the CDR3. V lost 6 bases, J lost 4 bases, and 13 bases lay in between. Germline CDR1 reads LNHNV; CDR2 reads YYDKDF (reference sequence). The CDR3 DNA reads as TGTGCCACCAGAACAGGGTTGCAGGGAAACACCATATATTTT. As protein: CATRTGLQGNTIYF. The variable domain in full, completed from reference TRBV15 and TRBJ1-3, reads DAMVIQNPRYQVTQFGKPVTLSCSQTLNHNVMYWYQQKSSQAPKLLFHYYDKDFNNEADTPDNFQSRRPNTSFCFLDIRSPGLGDTAMYLCATRTGLQGNTIYFGEGSWLTVV.

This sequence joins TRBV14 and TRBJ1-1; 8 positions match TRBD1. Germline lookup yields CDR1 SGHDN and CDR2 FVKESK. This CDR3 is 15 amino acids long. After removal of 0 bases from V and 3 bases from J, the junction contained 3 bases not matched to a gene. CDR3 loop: CASSQDGQGYTEAFF. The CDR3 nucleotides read TGTGCCAGCAGCCAAGACGGACAGGGATACACTGAAGCTTTCTTT.

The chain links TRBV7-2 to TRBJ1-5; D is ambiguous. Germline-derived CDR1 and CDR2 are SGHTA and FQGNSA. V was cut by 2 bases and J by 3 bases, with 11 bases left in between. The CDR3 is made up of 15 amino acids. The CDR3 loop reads CASSLYGEPNQPQHF. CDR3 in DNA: TGTGCCAGCAGCTTATACGGGGAGCCCAATCAGCCCCAGCATTTT.